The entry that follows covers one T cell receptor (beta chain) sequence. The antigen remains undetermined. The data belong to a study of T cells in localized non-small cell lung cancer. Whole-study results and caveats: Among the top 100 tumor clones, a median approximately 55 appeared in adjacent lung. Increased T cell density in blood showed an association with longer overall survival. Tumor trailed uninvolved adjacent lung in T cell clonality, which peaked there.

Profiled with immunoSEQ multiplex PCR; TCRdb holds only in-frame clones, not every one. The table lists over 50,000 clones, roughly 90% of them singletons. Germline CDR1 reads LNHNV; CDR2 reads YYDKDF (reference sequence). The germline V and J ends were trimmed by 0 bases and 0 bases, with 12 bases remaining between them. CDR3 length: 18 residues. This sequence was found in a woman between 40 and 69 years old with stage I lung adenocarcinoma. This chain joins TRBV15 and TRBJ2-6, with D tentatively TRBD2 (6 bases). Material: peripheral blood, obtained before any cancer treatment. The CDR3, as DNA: TGTGCCACCAGCAGAGACGAGTTGGAGGGCTCTGGGGCCAACGTCCTGACTTTC. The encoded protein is CATSRDELEGSGANVLTF.